A selection of T cell receptor beta chains follows, all from one sample in a study of blood T cell repertoires in COVID-19. Some clones are missing from TCRdb's copy, which holds only in-frame ones; the method was immunoSEQ multiplex PCR. The table shows 65,000 to 95,000 clones, with roughly 80% occurring only once. The sample taken for sequencing was peripheral blood. Source of these receptors: a middle-aged woman with active or convalescent COVID-19. CDR3s leave out the opening cysteine and the closing phenylalanine or tryptophan. Some rows mark clone size as missing; the rest say once, few, many or name a class of expanded clone.

V,length,size,CDR3
TRBV27,11,few,ASGGQGVYEQY
TRBV5-1,10,-,ASSQGRETQY
TRBV24-1,14,-,ATSDFSRTNTGELF
TRBV5-8,12,once,ASSFRLYNSPLH
TRBV28,11,-,ASSTGTGGEQY
TRBV5-5,14,once,ASSFGGFGGQETQY
TRBV5-5,15,-,ASRAGLPPVGNEKLF
TRBV5-1,13,-,ASSYGLAGANEQF
TRBV15,13,once,ATSRDRTGGRGYT
TRBV3-1/TRBV3-2,16,-,ASSQERTGAGEWDEQF
TRBV4-3,15,-,ASSPAGAGATYSPLH
TRBV6-5,11,-,ASEHNRGETQY
TRBV7-2,13,-,ASSLAGRGTGELF
TRBV28,13,-,ASSLIERFVEKLF
TRBV11-1,12,-,ASSLAGGGNIQY
TRBV19,13,-,ASSNRQGGNQPQH
TRBV6-2/TRBV6-3,11,-,ASTPPEGIGAF
TRBV5-4,13,-,ASSLWGVVGYGYT
TRBV7-3,12,once,ASSSSDRYNEQF
TRBV7-8,11,-,ASSLAGQGTYT
TRBV20-1,8,-,SAWTMQQF
TRBV2,11,-,ATTVEVWEAQY
TRBV29-1,10,-,SGRQGGSSAF
TRBV5-8,15,-,ASSLYRTSGAYNEQF
TRBV6-2/TRBV6-3,12,once,ASSYSKGGHGYT
TRBV4-3,15,-,ASSQEPDRGSWEKLF
TRBV5-1,11,-,ASSTQGDTEAF
TRBV12-5,14,-,ASDILAGGRKGEQF
TRBV6-2/TRBV6-3,15,-,ASSTTVVGQILYEQY
TRBV11-3,13,few,ASSPRRDSRYEQY
TRBV28,12,-,ASGLWGDQETQY
TRBV28,13,-,ASSAPDRRGETQY
TRBV4-3,12,-,ASSQDRASYEQY
TRBV7-9,14,-,ASSLLNDRGRYGYT
TRBV11-2,9,-,ASSAQRGQF
TRBV7-8,13,-,ASSLGGTGGGEQY
TRBV28,13,-,ASSHDRADNQPQH
TRBV7-2,13,-,ASSLGYRDYYEQY
TRBV7-9,15,-,ASSLAKGTSANYGYT
TRBV7-9,11,-,ASSPPLAYEQY
TRBV30,12,-,AWKVGGAGGTQY
TRBV15,12,once,ATSSWREADTQY
TRBV29-1,12,-,SAQTGSYNSPLH
TRBV3-1/TRBV3-2,13,-,ASSQGGAYGNTIY
TRBV5-5,12,once,ASTSGGRTDTQY
TRBV19,11,-,ASSIDGEETQY
TRBV10-3,12,-,AGSAGGSTDTQY
TRBV5-5,11,few,ASRRQGAYEQY
TRBV5-1,12,-,ASSYDRENSPLH
TRBV5-1,14,-,ASSQSIKDSLGGYT
TRBV5-1,12,-,ASSMGLAGETQY
TRBV18,13,-,ASSPQRGRTDTQY